This is a list of T cell receptor beta chains from one sample in a study of T-cell reconstitution after alpha-beta-depleted transplantation in children. One entry per CDR3 protein results from TCRdb running MiXCR on the PCR reads. In the table there are about 690,000 distinct CDR3 sequences, around 17% of which are singletons. Material: PBMCs from the stem cell graft donor, obtained from the stem cell graft. These receptor sequences come from a human donor who donated a stem cell graft to a child with acute myeloid leukemia. CDR3s include the opening cysteine and the closing phenylalanine or tryptophan. D genes are given only for firm matches. Size is omitted from some rows. Given values are once, few, many or a class for expanded clones.

clone_size: many
j_call: TRBJ2-3
v_call: TRBV20-1
d_call: TRBD2
cdr3_aa: CSARAGLGGGTDTQYF
cdr3_nt: TGCAGTGCTAGAGCTGGACTAGGAGGGGGCACAGATACGCAGTATTTT

clone_size: NA
j_call: TRBJ1-5
v_call: TRBV6-1
d_call: NA
cdr3_aa: CASRERGVDYSNQPQHF
cdr3_nt: TGTGCCAGCAGGGAAAGGGGCGTCGATTATAGCAATCAGCCCCAGCATTTT

clone_size: NA
j_call: TRBJ2-2
v_call: TRBV20-1
d_call: NA
cdr3_aa: CSARDGRGPGELFF
cdr3_nt: TGCAGTGCTAGAGATGGGCGGGGACCCGGGGAGCTGTTTTTT

clone_size: NA
j_call: TRBJ1-1
v_call: TRBV7-9
d_call: TRBD1
cdr3_aa: CASSSSDRLNTEAFF
cdr3_nt: TGTGCCAGCAGCAGCTCGGACAGGCTGAACACTGAAGCTTTCTTT

clone_size: many
j_call: TRBJ1-2
v_call: TRBV6-1
d_call: NA
cdr3_aa: CASSPTTNYGYTF
cdr3_nt: TGTGCCAGCAGTCCGACCACTAACTATGGCTACACCTTC

clone_size: many
j_call: TRBJ2-3
v_call: TRBV7-2
d_call: NA
cdr3_aa: CASTPGLIGTDTQYF
cdr3_nt: TGTGCCAGCACTCCAGGGTTAATCGGCACAGATACGCAGTATTTT

clone_size: NA
j_call: TRBJ2-7
v_call: TRBV20-1
d_call: TRBD1
cdr3_aa: CSASGPGGHLSYEQYF
cdr3_nt: TGCAGTGCTTCGGGCCCAGGGGGCCATCTTTCCTACGAGCAGTACTTC

clone_size: NA
j_call: TRBJ2-2
v_call: TRBV24-1
d_call: NA
cdr3_aa: CATSDPGPSNTGELFF
cdr3_nt: TGTGCCACCAGTGACCCGGGACCGTCGAACACCGGGGAGCTGTTTTTT

clone_size: many
j_call: TRBJ2-5
v_call: TRBV12-3/TRBV12-4
d_call: NA
cdr3_aa: CASTFPGRGVQYF
cdr3_nt: TGTGCCAGCACTTTCCCCGGACGCGGGGTCCAGTACTTC

clone_size: many
j_call: TRBJ1-5
v_call: TRBV24-1
d_call: NA
cdr3_aa: CATSRAEINQPQHF
cdr3_nt: TGTGCCACCAGTAGGGCAGAGATCAATCAGCCCCAGCATTTT

clone_size: NA
j_call: TRBJ1-5
v_call: TRBV28
d_call: NA
cdr3_aa: CASRGNNQPQHF
cdr3_nt: TGTGCCAGCCGCGGGAACAATCAGCCCCAGCATTTT

clone_size: NA
j_call: TRBJ2-2
v_call: TRBV10-3
d_call: TRBD2
cdr3_aa: CAIGTSGGPPDTGELFF
cdr3_nt: TGTGCCATCGGGACTAGCGGGGGACCTCCGGACACCGGGGAGCTGTTTTTT

clone_size: many
j_call: TRBJ2-1
v_call: TRBV29-1
d_call: NA
cdr3_aa: CSVEETIRRSSYNEQFF
cdr3_nt: TGCAGCGTTGAAGAAACTATAAGGCGGAGCTCCTACAATGAGCAGTTCTTC

clone_size: many
j_call: TRBJ2-5
v_call: TRBV20-1
d_call: TRBD1
cdr3_aa: CSAYPGTGVETQYF
cdr3_nt: TGCAGTGCTTATCCCGGGACAGGGGTCGAGACCCAGTACTTC

clone_size: few
j_call: TRBJ1-1
v_call: TRBV7-2
d_call: NA
cdr3_aa: CASSLGLAGANTEAFF
cdr3_nt: TGTGCCAGCAGCTTAGGATTAGCCGGGGCAAACACTGAAGCTTTCTTT

clone_size: many
j_call: TRBJ2-3
v_call: TRBV5-1
d_call: NA
cdr3_aa: CASSGTSPDTQYF
cdr3_nt: TGCGCCAGCAGCGGTACTAGCCCAGATACGCAGTATTTT

clone_size: NA
j_call: TRBJ2-1
v_call: TRBV4-1
d_call: NA
cdr3_aa: CASSQDQFNEQFF
cdr3_nt: TGCGCCAGCAGCCAAGATCAGTTTAATGAGCAGTTCTTC

clone_size: many
j_call: TRBJ2-2
v_call: TRBV20-1
d_call: TRBD2
cdr3_aa: CSAARGASNTGELFF
cdr3_nt: TGCAGTGCTGCGCGGGGGGCGTCGAACACCGGGGAGCTGTTTTTT

clone_size: NA
j_call: TRBJ1-1
v_call: TRBV7-2
d_call: NA
cdr3_aa: CASSAPRGLTPEAFF
cdr3_nt: TGTGCCAGCAGCGCCCCACGAGGGCTGACCCCTGAAGCTTTCTTT

clone_size: few
j_call: TRBJ2-7
v_call: TRBV24-1
d_call: NA
cdr3_aa: CATSRGGGASYEQYF
cdr3_nt: TGTGCCACCAGTCGAGGAGGGGGGGCCTCCTACGAGCAGTACTTC

clone_size: many
j_call: TRBJ2-2
v_call: TRBV20-1
d_call: NA
cdr3_aa: CSASTNAQTGELFF
cdr3_nt: TGCAGTGCCTCTACTAATGCGCAAACCGGGGAGCTGTTTTTT

clone_size: many
j_call: TRBJ2-7
v_call: TRBV10-3
d_call: TRBD1
cdr3_aa: CAISRGQGGYEQYF
cdr3_nt: TGTGCCATCAGCCGCGGACAGGGCGGGTACGAGCAGTACTTC

clone_size: NA
j_call: TRBJ1-4
v_call: TRBV12-3/TRBV12-4
d_call: NA
cdr3_aa: CASSLNSVLNEKLFF
cdr3_nt: TGTGCCAGCAGCCTTAACAGCGTCCTGAATGAAAAACTGTTTTTT

clone_size: NA
j_call: TRBJ2-3
v_call: TRBV12-3/TRBV12-4
d_call: TRBD2
cdr3_aa: CASSDGGGDTDTQYF
cdr3_nt: TGTGCCAGCAGCGATGGGGGGGGGGACACAGATACGCAGTATTTT

clone_size: many
j_call: TRBJ2-5
v_call: TRBV12-3/TRBV12-4
d_call: NA
cdr3_aa: CASRREETQYF
cdr3_nt: TGTGCCAGCAGGCGTGAAGAGACCCAGTACTTC

clone_size: many
j_call: TRBJ2-3
v_call: TRBV10-3
d_call: NA
cdr3_aa: CAISDHTDTQYF
cdr3_nt: TGTGCCATCAGTGACCACACAGATACGCAGTATTTT

clone_size: few
j_call: TRBJ2-2
v_call: TRBV6-5
d_call: TRBD1
cdr3_aa: CASSGPGQGTGELFF
cdr3_nt: TGTGCCAGCTCAGGCCCAGGACAGGGCACCGGGGAGCTGTTTTTT

clone_size: many
j_call: TRBJ2-7
v_call: TRBV29-1
d_call: TRBD1
cdr3_aa: CSVGRQGASSEQYF
cdr3_nt: TGCAGCGTTGGGAGACAGGGGGCGAGCAGCGAGCAGTACTTC

clone_size: many
j_call: TRBJ2-7
v_call: TRBV12-3/TRBV12-4
d_call: NA
cdr3_aa: CASKVPGSSYEQYF
cdr3_nt: TGTGCCAGCAAAGTACCCGGGTCTTCTTACGAGCAGTACTTC

clone_size: NA
j_call: TRBJ1-4
v_call: TRBV9
d_call: TRBD1
cdr3_aa: CASSGSGGEEKLFF
cdr3_nt: TGTGCCAGCAGCGGATCAGGGGGTGAGGAAAAACTGTTTTTT

clone_size: few
j_call: TRBJ2-1
v_call: TRBV7-2
d_call: NA
cdr3_aa: CASRDWCSYNEQFF
cdr3_nt: TGTGCCAGCAGGGACTGGTGTTCCTACAATGAGCAGTTCTTC

clone_size: NA
j_call: TRBJ1-1
v_call: TRBV5-1
d_call: NA
cdr3_aa: CASSLRAGSNTEPFF
cdr3_nt: TGCGCCAGCAGCTTGAGGGCAGGTTCTAACACTGAACCTTTCTTT

clone_size: many
j_call: TRBJ2-5
v_call: TRBV12-3/TRBV12-4
d_call: TRBD2
cdr3_aa: CASTELAGIQETQYF
cdr3_nt: TGTGCCAGCACCGAACTAGCGGGGATTCAAGAGACCCAGTACTTC

clone_size: few
j_call: TRBJ1-4
v_call: TRBV6-1
d_call: NA
cdr3_aa: CASSEAWGGKLFF
cdr3_nt: TGTGCCAGCAGTGAAGCTTGGGGTGGAAAACTGTTTTTT

clone_size: many
j_call: TRBJ2-1
v_call: TRBV4-3
d_call: TRBD1
cdr3_aa: CASSQEGGYRGIDEQFF
cdr3_nt: TGCGCCAGCAGCCAAGAAGGGGGCTACAGGGGAATTGATGAGCAGTTCTTC

clone_size: NA
j_call: TRBJ2-7
v_call: TRBV7-2
d_call: TRBD1
cdr3_aa: CASSLGGQGLTYEQYF
cdr3_nt: TGTGCCAGCAGCTTAGGGGGACAGGGGCTTACCTACGAGCAGTACTTC

clone_size: NA
j_call: TRBJ2-2
v_call: TRBV6-1
d_call: NA
cdr3_aa: CASSRGGGFLTGELFF
cdr3_nt: TGTGCCAGCAGCCGAGGAGGGGGGTTTCTCACCGGGGAGCTGTTTTTT

clone_size: many
j_call: TRBJ1-1
v_call: TRBV20-1
d_call: NA
cdr3_aa: CSARDTEAFF
cdr3_nt: TGCAGTGCTAGAGACACTGAAGCTTTCTTT

clone_size: NA
j_call: TRBJ2-2
v_call: TRBV15
d_call: NA
cdr3_aa: CATSREVANTGELFF
cdr3_nt: TGTGCCACCAGCAGGGAGGTAGCGAACACCGGGGAGCTGTTTTTT

clone_size: NA
j_call: TRBJ1-1
v_call: TRBV28
d_call: NA
cdr3_aa: CASSLYLNTEAFF
cdr3_nt: TGTGCCAGCAGTTTATACTTGAACACTGAAGCTTTCTTT

clone_size: few
j_call: TRBJ1-2
v_call: TRBV12-3/TRBV12-4
d_call: NA
cdr3_aa: CASSFDPVGGISGYTF
cdr3_nt: TGTGCCAGCAGTTTCGACCCTGTTGGGGGGATCAGTGGCTACACCTTC

clone_size: NA
j_call: TRBJ1-1
v_call: TRBV5-1
d_call: NA
cdr3_aa: CASSTGGGGRQNTEAFF
cdr3_nt: TGCGCCAGCAGCACTGGGGGAGGCGGCAGACAGAACACTGAAGCTTTCTTT

clone_size: once
j_call: TRBJ1-2
v_call: TRBV6-5
d_call: TRBD1
cdr3_aa: CASSYSPTGGYGYTF
cdr3_nt: TGTGCCAGCAGTTACTCCCCGACAGGGGGCTATGGCTACACCTTC

clone_size: many
j_call: TRBJ1-2
v_call: TRBV30
d_call: NA
cdr3_aa: CAWGRVANYGYTF
cdr3_nt: TGTGCCTGGGGCCGCGTGGCCAACTATGGCTACACCTTC

clone_size: NA
j_call: TRBJ2-3
v_call: TRBV3-1
d_call: TRBD1
cdr3_aa: CAFSCPKQGPSTDTQYF
cdr3_nt: TGTGCCTTCAGCTGTCCTAAACAGGGGCCTAGCACAGATACGCAGTATTTT

clone_size: few
j_call: TRBJ2-5
v_call: TRBV6-5
d_call: NA
cdr3_aa: CASSYLGAVGETQYF
cdr3_nt: TGTGCCAGCAGTTACTTGGGGGCCGTAGGAGAGACCCAGTACTTC

clone_size: NA
j_call: TRBJ1-2
v_call: TRBV18
d_call: TRBD1
cdr3_aa: CASSPPGQGDYGYTF
cdr3_nt: TGTGCCAGCTCACCACCTGGACAGGGAGACTATGGCTACACCTTC